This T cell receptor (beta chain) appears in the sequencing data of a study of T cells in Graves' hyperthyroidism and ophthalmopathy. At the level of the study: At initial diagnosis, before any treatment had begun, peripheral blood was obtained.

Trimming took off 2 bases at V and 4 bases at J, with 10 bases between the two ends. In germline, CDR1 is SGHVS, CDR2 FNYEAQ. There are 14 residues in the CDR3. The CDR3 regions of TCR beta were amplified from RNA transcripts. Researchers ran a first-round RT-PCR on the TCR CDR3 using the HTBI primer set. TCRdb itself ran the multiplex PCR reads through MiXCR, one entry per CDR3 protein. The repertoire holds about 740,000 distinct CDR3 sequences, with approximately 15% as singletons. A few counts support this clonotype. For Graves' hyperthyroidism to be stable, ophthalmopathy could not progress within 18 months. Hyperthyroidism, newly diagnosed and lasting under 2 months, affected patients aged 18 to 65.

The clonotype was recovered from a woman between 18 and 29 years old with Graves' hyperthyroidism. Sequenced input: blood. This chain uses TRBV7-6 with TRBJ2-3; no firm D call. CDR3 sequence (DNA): TGTGCCAGCAGCTTAACCGTGCCACCAGATACGCAGTATTTT. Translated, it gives CASSLTVPPDTQYF.